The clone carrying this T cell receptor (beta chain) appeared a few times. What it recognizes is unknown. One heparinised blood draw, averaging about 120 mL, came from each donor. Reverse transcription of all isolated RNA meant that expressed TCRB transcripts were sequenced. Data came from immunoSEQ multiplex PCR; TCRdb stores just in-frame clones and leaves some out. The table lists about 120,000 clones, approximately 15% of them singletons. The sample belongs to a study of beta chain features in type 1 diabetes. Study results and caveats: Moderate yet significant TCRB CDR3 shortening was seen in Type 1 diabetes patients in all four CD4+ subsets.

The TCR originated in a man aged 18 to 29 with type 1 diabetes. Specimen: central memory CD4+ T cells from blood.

For the CDR3, the DNA is TGTGCCAGCAGCTTGGAAGGGTATAGCAATCAGCCCCAGCATTTT. Encoded protein: CASSLEGYSNQPQHF. V usage is TRBV5-6 and J usage is TRBJ1-5; D unclear. The CDR3 loop spans 15 amino acids. The germline V gene encodes CDR1 SGHDT and CDR2 YYEEEE. The V end was cut by 0 bases, the J end by 0 bases, with 7 bases between. Supplemented by reference TRBV5-6 and TRBJ1-5, the full variable domain reads DAGVTQSPTHLIKTRGQQVTLRCSPKSGHDTVSWYQQALGQGPQFIFQYYEEEERQRGNFPDRFSGHQFPNYSSELNVNALLLGDSALYLCASSLEGYSNQPQHFGDGTRLSIL.